This T cell receptor beta chain stems from a study of T cell clonotyping in hematopoietic cell transplantation. TCRdb's table, derived via immunoSEQ multiplex PCR, lists solely in-frame clones and lacks some. The sample contains about 45,000 clones, roughly 80% of which appear only once. The time point here: recipient sample about 28 days before transplant, after cytoreduction. Germline CDR1 is SGHTA and CDR2 is FQGNSA. Trimming left V 4 bases short and J 3 bases short, with 9 bases between. The CDR3 has 13 residues. V and J are TRBV7-2 and TRBJ1-1, with D possibly matching TRBD1 (6 bases). Sequenced here: peripheral blood mononuclear cells, sampled before stem cell transplant. The TCR sequence derives from a man in his sixties with myelodysplastic syndrome. Some clones in this sample may be carry-over from other donors' samples. CDR3 DNA: TGTGCCAGCAGCTCTCAGGGGTACACTGAAGCTTTCTTT. It is translated as CASSSQGYTEAFF.